Below are 13 T cell receptor beta chains sequenced from a single sample in a study of chemoradiotherapy in HPV16-positive cancers. Assay: immunoSEQ multiplex PCR; the TCRdb copy retains only in-frame clones and omits some. Altogether some 70,000 clones are present, 88% being singletons, with the ten largest covering roughly 4.2%. The input for sequencing was blood, taken from a patient who underwent chemoradiotherapy. The source of these receptors is a human donor with HPV-associated anogenital cancer.

V usage is TRBV5-1 and J usage is TRBJ1-2; 7 bases align to TRBD1. Germline CDR1 SGHRS, CDR2 YFSETQ. This CDR3 contains 16 residues. Germline trimming cut 0 bases from V and 4 bases from J; bases unmatched to any gene: 9. Here the CDR3 DNA reads TGCGCCAGCAGCTTGGCCGAAGGGGGCGGCGTCTATGGCTACACCTTC. Amino acids: CASSLAEGGGVYGYTF.

The chain combines TRBV2 with TRBJ2-5, with a tentative D call TRBD1 (6 bases). Trimming removed 7 bases from V and 5 bases from J, with 20 bases in between. The CDR3 is made up of 15 amino acids. Germline V gives CDR1 SNHLY, CDR2 FYNNEI. CDR3 nucleotide sequence: TGTGCCAGCACCCTAAAGGCGTTGAGGGGGGAGACCCAGTACTTC. Translated: CASTLKALRGETQYF. Full variable domain (missing parts from reference TRBV2 and TRBJ2-5): EPEVTQTPSHQVTQMGQEVILRCVPISNHLYFYWYRQILGQKVEFLVSFYNNEISEKSEIFDDQFSVERPDGSNFTLKIRSTKLEDSAMYFCASTLKALRGETQYFGPGTRLLVL.

The J gene is TRBJ2-6, the V gene TRBV5-6; the D is unclear. Looked up from germline, CDR1 is SGHDT and CDR2 is YYEEEE. The CDR3 has 14 residues. The V end was cut by 2 bases, the J end by 4 bases, with 7 bases between. The CDR3 here is CASSFRAGANVLTF. For the CDR3, the DNA is TGTGCCAGCAGCTTTAGGGCCGGGGCCAACGTCCTGACTTTC.

The J gene is TRBJ2-1, the V gene TRBV5-1, with 8 positions matching TRBD1. CDR3 length: 14 residues. Germline V gene sequence: CDR1 SGHRS, CDR2 YFSETQ. V was pared by 5 bases and J by 6 bases, with 7 bases of the junction left unmatched. CDR3 nucleotide sequence: TGCGCCAGCAGTTCGGGACAGGCCGGCAATGAGCAGTTCTTC. It encodes CASSSGQAGNEQFF.

V usage is TRBV5-1 and J usage is TRBJ2-3; TRBD1 aligns across 11 bases. This CDR3 spans 17 amino acids. Germline assignment: CDR1 SGHRS and CDR2 YFSETQ. With V trimmed by 1 base and J by 8 bases, 12 bases remained unmatched. This chain's CDR3 is CASSLLNPGQGVGTQYF. In DNA form, the CDR3 reads TGCGCCAGCAGCTTGTTGAACCCGGGACAGGGGGTAGGTACGCAGTATTTT.

The gene calls are TRBV11-3 and TRBJ2-1; tentative D call: TRBD1 (5 bases). The length of the CDR3 is 13 residues. CDR1 and CDR2 (germline): SGHNT, YENEEA. The V gene lost 5 bases and the J gene lost 6 bases, with 11 bases spanning the gap. The CDR3 region has the DNA TGTGCCAGCAGCCGCGACAGCCTCAATGAGCAGTTCTTC. Its protein is CASSRDSLNEQFF.

This rearrangement joins TRBV2 to TRBJ2-5; TRBD2 agrees at 7 bases. Germline loops: CDR1 SNHLY, CDR2 FYNNEI. Trimming took 4 bases from V and 4 from J; bases not matched to a gene: 12. The CDR3 runs to 16 residues. In DNA form, the CDR3 reads TGTGCCAGCAGTGCGTTTGATGACTGGGGGGGAGAGACCCAGTACTTC. This encodes CASSAFDDWGGETQYF. Full variable domain (outside the CDR3, taken from reference TRBV2 and TRBJ2-5): EPEVTQTPSHQVTQMGQEVILRCVPISNHLYFYWYRQILGQKVEFLVSFYNNEISEKSEIFDDQFSVERPDGSNFTLKIRSTKLEDSAMYFCASSAFDDWGGETQYFGPGTRLLVL.

The chain is built from TRBV27 and TRBJ1-6; the match to TRBD1 covers 10 bases. Germline CDR1 and CDR2: MNHEY and SMNVEV (reference sequence). The CDR3 is made up of 16 amino acids. Trimming took 5 bases from V and 6 from J; bases not matched to a gene: 7. DNA of the CDR3: TGTGCCAGCAGTCGACCGGGACAGGGGCCTAATTCACCCCTCCACTTT. It encodes CASSRPGQGPNSPLHF.

The chain recombines TRBV27 with TRBJ1-1, with D uncertain. Per germline, CDR1 MNHEY and CDR2 SMNVEV (reference sequence). The CDR3 totals 13 residues. V was cut by 3 bases and J by 2 bases, with 7 bases left in between. The CDR3 nucleotides read TGTGCCAGCAGTTTTGTGGGTAACACTGAAGCTTTCTTT. This gives the protein CASSFVGNTEAFF.

This sequence joins TRBV9 and TRBJ2-3, with 10 bases matching TRBD2. V was clipped by 4 bases and J by 4 bases; unmatched bases: 6. This CDR3 has 15 amino acids. CDR1 is SGDLS, CDR2 YYNGEE, per germline. Here the CDR3 reads CASSPSGGAPDTQYF. In DNA form, the CDR3 reads TGTGCCAGCAGCCCGAGCGGGGGGGCTCCAGATACGCAGTATTTT.

The chain joins TRBV7-8 to TRBJ2-2, with a weak D call TRBD1 (6 bases). Germline V gives CDR1 SGHVS, CDR2 FQNEAQ. Between the trimmed V and J ends, which lost 0 bases and 4 bases, there was a span of 9 bases. This CDR3 is 15 amino acids long. The CDR3 is CASSLAQGVTGELFF. DNA for the CDR3: TGTGCCAGCAGCTTAGCACAGGGTGTCACCGGGGAGCTGTTTTTT. Full variable domain (remainder filled in from reference TRBV7-8 and TRBJ2-2): GAGVSQSPRYKVAKRGQDVALRCDPISGHVSLFWYQQALGQGPEFLTYFQNEAQLDKSGLPSDRFFAERPEGSVSTLKIQRTQQEDSAVYLCASSLAQGVTGELFFGEGSRLTVL.

CDR3 protein: CASSLDAQGEQYF. Here the CDR3 DNA reads TGCGCCAGCAGCCTGGATGCACAGGGAGAGCAGTACTTC. The V and J genes are TRBV5-1 and TRBJ2-7, with a possible D match to TRBD1 (6 bases). The CDR3 sequence is 13 residues long. The V gene lost 4 bases and the J gene lost 7 bases, with 15 bases spanning the gap. In germline, CDR1 is SGHRS, CDR2 YFSETQ.

This clone is a singleton in its sample. The chain uses TRBV27 and TRBJ2-7, with a weak D call TRBD2 (7 bases). Germline V gives CDR1 MNHEY, CDR2 SMNVEV (reference sequence). The germline V and J ends were trimmed by 3 bases and 5 bases, with 14 bases remaining between them. The CDR3 is 14 residues long. For the CDR3, the DNA is TGTGCCAGCAGTTTGTCGGGGAGGGGGAACGAGCAGTACTTC. This translates into CASSLSGRGNEQYF.